This entry features one T cell receptor (beta chain) sequence. This sample was included in a study of blood T cell repertoires in COVID-19. Study-wide context: Sources were T cells, B-cell-depleted T cells, or PBMCs; the material itself was cDNA or gDNA.

Profiling relied on immunoSEQ multiplex PCR, and the TCRdb table lists in-frame clones only, not all of them. The table lists 130,000 to 150,000 clones, roughly 86% of them singletons. CDR3 length: 14 amino acids. V was clipped by 5 bases and J by 2 bases, with 14 bases between them. The V gene's germline CDR1 is SGHRS and CDR2 YFSETQ. Sequenced sample: peripheral blood. This receptor was identified in a woman between 50 and 59 years old with acute or convalescent COVID-19. This rearrangement joins TRBV5-1 to TRBJ2-7; TRBD2 is a possible D gene (6 bases). CDR3 amino acids: CASSPDWGAYEQYF. The CDR3 nucleotides are TGCGCCAGCAGTCCCGACTGGGGGGCCTACGAGCAGTACTTC.